This T cell receptor (beta chain) derives from a study of blood T cell repertoires in COVID-19. Overall study context: T cells, B-cell-depleted T cells, or PBMCs provided the cDNA or gDNA that served as material.

Germline assignment: CDR1 MNHEY and CDR2 SVGAGI. Trimming at V came to 5 bases and at J to 7 bases, leaving 8 bases not matched to a gene. CDR3 length: 14 amino acids. As originally analysed: Reference gene primer amplification gave estimated nucleated cell counts. The method was immunoSEQ multiplex PCR; TCRdb's version includes in-frame clones alone and lacks a portion of them. Clonal size and the V and J genes are those of that table, whereas D and trimming came from the DNA. The sample lists about 39,000 clones, approximately 85% occurring once. The chain carries TRBV6-5 and TRBJ1-2, with 9 bases lining up with TRBD1. This clonotype originated in a human donor in a cohort sampled during active COVID-19. Sequenced: peripheral blood. As DNA, the CDR3 is TGTGCCAGCAGTCCCTGGGACAGGGCAGCTGGCTACACCTTC. It is translated as CASSPWDRAAGYTF.